Shown below are 8 T cell receptor beta chains from a single sample sequenced in a study of beta chain features in type 1 diabetes. Whole-study results and caveats: TCRB CDR3 length was moderately but significantly reduced in all four CD4+ subsets of Type 1 diabetes patients.

These TCRs' antigens remain unknown. Expressed TCRB transcripts were sequenced after all isolated RNA was converted to cDNA. Clones were sequenced by immunoSEQ multiplex PCR, and TCRdb holds only the in-frame ones, with some missing. The sample has hundreds of thousands of clones, about 15% seen once. The sequencing sample was made of naive CD4+ T cells from blood. The receptors derive from a man aged 18 to 29 with type 1 diabetes.

The V and J genes are TRBV15 and TRBJ2-5; no reliable D call. The ends were cut back, 1 base at V and 5 bases at J, with 11 bases in the middle. Germline CDR1 LNHNV, CDR2 YYDKDF (reference sequence). The CDR3 spans 14 residues. In nucleotides, the CDR3 is TGTGCCACCAGCAGAGCGAGGTCCGGGGAGACCCAGTACTTC. It translates to CATSRARSGETQYF.

This chain joins TRBV5-1 and TRBJ2-7, with 9 bases that match TRBD2. Per the germline V gene, CDR1 is SGHRS and CDR2 is YFSETQ. The CDR3 consists of 14 residues. V shed 7 bases, J shed 3 bases, and the junction held 8 bases outside the gene matches. Here the CDR3 DNA reads TGCGCCAGCCGGGGGGCGGGAGGGGGCTACGAGCAGTACTTC. This sequence encodes CASRGAGGGYEQYF.

The V and J genes are TRBV27 and TRBJ1-2; D is ambiguous. Trimming removed 6 bases at V and 5 bases at J, with 13 bases between. This CDR3 has 13 amino acids. CDR1 is MNHEY and CDR2 is SMNVEV in the germline V gene (reference sequence). CDR3 sequence (DNA): TGTGCCAGCAGCGCGAATATCTGGTATGGCTACACCTTC. Translated: CASSANIWYGYTF.

The chain has TRBV5-4 and TRBJ1-5; D remains ambiguous. V was clipped by 2 bases and J by 4 bases, with 4 bases between them. The germline CDR1 and CDR2 sequences are SGHNT and YYREEE (reference sequence). This CDR3 is built from 12 residues. The DNA of the CDR3 is TGTGCCAGCAGCTTCTTAAATCAGCCCCAGCATTTT. This gives the protein CASSFLNQPQHF.

The V call is TRBV7-2, the J call TRBJ1-2, with D possibly matching TRBD1 (6 bases). The V and J ends lost 5 bases and 4 bases respectively, with 20 bases between them. This CDR3 is 16 amino acids long. CDR1 is SGHTA and CDR2 is FQGNSA in the germline V gene. DNA for the CDR3: TGTGCCAGCAGCCTCCGAGGGGAGGGGGGCCTCTATGGCTACACCTTC. This codes for CASSLRGEGGLYGYTF.

The CDR3 nucleotides are TGTGCCAGTAGTATTGGGCGAGTAGCGGGGGGCAATGAGCAGTTCTTC. Translated: CASSIGRVAGGNEQFF. The chain is built from TRBV19 and TRBJ2-1; 10 bases agree with TRBD2. The ends lost 3 bases at V and 6 bases at J; junction bases unmatched: 8. In germline, CDR1 is LNHDA, CDR2 SQIVND (reference sequence). This CDR3 region has 16 residues.

In this sample, this clone turned up a few times. The chain's CDR3 is CASSLEAGGGPQYF. In DNA, the CDR3 is TGCGCCAGCAGCCTCGAAGCGGGAGGGGGACCCCAGTACTTC. The rearrangement links TRBV5-1 to TRBJ2-5; 10 nucleotides agree with TRBD2. The V gene end was trimmed by 4 bases and the J gene end by 9 bases; junction bases not matched to a gene: 9. The length of the CDR3 is 14 residues. CDR1 and CDR2 from the germline V gene are SGHRS and YFSETQ.

This chain links TRBV29-1 with TRBJ2-7, with a tentative D call TRBD1 (5 bases). The CDR3 is 14 residues long. The V and J ends lost 2 bases and 3 bases respectively, with 14 bases between them. Germline CDR1 is SQVTM and CDR2 is ANQGSEA. In nucleotides, the CDR3 is TGCAGCGTTGAATACAGCAGGGTAGTCTACGAGCAGTACTTC. This encodes CSVEYSRVVYEQYF.